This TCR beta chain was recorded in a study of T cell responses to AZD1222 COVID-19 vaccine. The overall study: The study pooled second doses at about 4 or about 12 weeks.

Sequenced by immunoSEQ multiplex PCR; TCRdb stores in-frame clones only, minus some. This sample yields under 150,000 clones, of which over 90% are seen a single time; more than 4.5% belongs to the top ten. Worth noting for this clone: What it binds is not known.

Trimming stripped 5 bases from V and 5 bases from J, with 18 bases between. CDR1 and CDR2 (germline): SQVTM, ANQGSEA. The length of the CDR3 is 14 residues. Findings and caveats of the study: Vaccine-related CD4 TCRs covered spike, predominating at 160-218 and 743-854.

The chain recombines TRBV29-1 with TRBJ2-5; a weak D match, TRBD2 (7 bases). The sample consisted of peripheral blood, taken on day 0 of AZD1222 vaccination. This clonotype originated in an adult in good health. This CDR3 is CSVSGGGFLETQYF. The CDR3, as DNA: TGCAGCGTTAGTGGCGGGGGCTTCCTCGAGACCCAGTACTTC.